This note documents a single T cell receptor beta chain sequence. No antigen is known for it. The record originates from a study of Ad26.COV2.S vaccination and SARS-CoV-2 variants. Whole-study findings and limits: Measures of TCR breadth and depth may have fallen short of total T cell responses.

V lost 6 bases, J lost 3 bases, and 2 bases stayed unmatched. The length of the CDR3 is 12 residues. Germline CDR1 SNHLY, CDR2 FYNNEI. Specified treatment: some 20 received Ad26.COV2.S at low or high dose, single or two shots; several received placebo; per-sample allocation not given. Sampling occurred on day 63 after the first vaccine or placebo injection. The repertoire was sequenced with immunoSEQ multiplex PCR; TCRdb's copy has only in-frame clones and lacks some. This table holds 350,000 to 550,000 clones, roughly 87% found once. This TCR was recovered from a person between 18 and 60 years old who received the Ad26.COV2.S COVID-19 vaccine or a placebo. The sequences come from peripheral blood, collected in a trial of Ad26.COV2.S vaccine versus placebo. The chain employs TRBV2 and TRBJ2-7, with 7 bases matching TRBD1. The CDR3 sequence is CASRGDSYEQYF. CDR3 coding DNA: TGTGCCAGCAGAGGGGACAGCTACGAGCAGTACTTC.